The next 5 T cell receptor beta chains were all read from a single sample in a study of blood T cell repertoires in COVID-19 (dated by TCRdb to the early 2020s). The library was obtained by the immunoSEQ multiplex PCR assay. The clones in this table, taken by TCRdb from immuneACCESS, are in-frame only. Not every clone is retained; where verified, under half of the shortfall comes from an unresolved V gene, and the cause of the rest is unknown. The sample includes some 200,000 clones, with about 86% observed a single time. Jointly, the top ten make up 3.1% of the sample. The sample comprised PBMCs or T cells enriched from blood (not recorded which). The receptors here all came from a woman aged 45-65 years in a cohort exposed to, infected with or recovered from COVID-19 (not recorded which).

The genes are TRBV24-1 and TRBJ2-3; D ambiguous. Trimming shortened V by 5 bases and J by 0 bases, and 5 bases separated the two germline ends. CDR3 length equals 13 residues. Germline-derived CDR1 and CDR2 are KGHDR and SFDVKD. The CDR3 DNA follows: TGTGCCACCAGTGTAGCTAGCACAGATACGCAGTATTTT. Translation: CATSVASTDTQYF.

This sequence joins TRBV7-2 and TRBJ2-7; D gene ambiguous. Trimming cost V 5 bases and J 2 bases, with 7 bases left between them. Germline CDR1 reads SGHTA; CDR2 reads FQGNSA. The CDR3 is 12 amino acids. DNA of the CDR3: TGTGCCAGCAGCCTCCTCCCCTACGAGCAGTACTTC. As protein: CASSLLPYEQYF.

This rearrangement joins TRBV27 to TRBJ1-2; 8 nucleotides agree with TRBD1. The CDR3 length is 14 residues. The germline V gene encodes CDR1 MNHEY and CDR2 SMNVEV (reference sequence). Trimming at V came to 5 bases and at J to 8 bases, leaving 10 bases not matched to a gene. The chain's CDR3 is CASSLTTGVEGYTF. DNA of the CDR3: TGTGCCAGCAGTCTAACGACAGGGGTGGAGGGCTACACCTTC.

The chain carries TRBV27 and TRBJ2-7; 8 nucleotides agree with TRBD2. Germline values: CDR1 MNHEY, CDR2 SMNVEV (reference sequence). Trimming cost V 5 bases and J 3 bases; bases outside gene matches: 9. CDR3 length: 15 amino acids. CDR3 in DNA: TGTGCCAGCAGTGGTATGCGCGGGGGGAACTACGAGCAGTACTTC. It is translated as CASSGMRGGNYEQYF.

Only one count was recorded for this clone. It may be a read error: a sequence one base away is much more abundant. Additional DNA sequences in this sample encode the identical CDR3. The DNA for the CDR3 is TGTGCCAGCAGCCTAACGCAGGGGGCGCGGGGCTACACCTTC. This codes for CASSLTQGARGYTF. The genes are TRBV3-1 (or the pseudogene TRBV3-2) and TRBJ1-2; TRBD1 matches at 8 bases. From germline, CDR1 is LGHDT and CDR2 YNNKEL (reference sequence). CDR3 length equals 14 residues. V lost 4 bases and J lost 8; bases outside the gene matches: 9.